The 26 T cell receptor beta chains below all came from one sample that was sequenced in a study of T cell responses to AZD1222 COVID-19 vaccine. Sequencing used immunoSEQ multiplex PCR; TCRdb keeps in-frame clones, though not all of them. The table has about 150,000 clones, around 90% seen once. The specimen comprised peripheral blood, sampled 28 days after the second dose of the MenACWY control vaccine. Every receptor here comes from an adult who received the MenACWY meningococcal vaccine as a control.

The chain is built from TRBV6-5 and TRBJ2-1; 8 bases are shared with TRBD2. Per the germline V gene, CDR1 is MNHEY and CDR2 is SVGAGI. CDR3 length: 15 amino acids. V lost 6 bases and J lost 5; bases outside the gene matches: 9. The chain's CDR3 is CASSPGLAGDNEQFF. In DNA, the CDR3 is TGTGCCAGCAGCCCCGGACTAGCAGGGGACAATGAGCAGTTCTTC.

V and J are TRBV15 and TRBJ2-7, with D possibly TRBD1 on 6 matching bases. Germline CDR1 reads LNHNV; CDR2 reads YYDKDF (reference sequence). CDR3 length: 14 amino acids. Trimming left V 1 base short and J 2 bases short, with 9 bases between. In nucleotides, the CDR3 is TGTGCCACCAGCAGAGGAGCAGGGGCCTACGAGCAGTACTTC. This codes for CATSRGAGAYEQYF. The full variable domain, with the rest looked up from reference TRBV15 and TRBJ2-7, is DAMVIQNPRYQVTQFGKPVTLSCSQTLNHNVMYWYQQKSSQAPKLLFHYYDKDFNNEADTPDNFQSRRPNTSFCFLDIRSPGLGDTAMYLCATSRGAGAYEQYFGPGTRLTVT.

This clone was detected only a few times. The J gene is TRBJ2-7, the V gene TRBV28; a possible D gene is TRBD1 (6 bases). Germline V gene lookup returns CDR1 MDHEN and CDR2 SYDVKM. This CDR3 spans 14 amino acids. Trimming cost V 6 bases and J 4 bases, with 16 bases left between them. CDR3 nucleotides: TGTGCCAGCAGATCACAGGGTGGTTTTTACGAGCAGTACTTC. This sequence encodes CASRSQGGFYEQYF.

The chain uses TRBV12-3 or TRBV12-4 and TRBJ2-7; D perhaps matches TRBD1 (6 bases). Deletions cut 4 bases from V and 7 bases from J, with 14 bases between. CDR3 size: 13 residues. The CDR3 here is CASSSIQGGEQYF. The CDR3 DNA is TGTGCCAGCAGTTCTATACAGGGTGGTGAGCAGTACTTC.

The chain uses TRBV2 and TRBJ1-2, with 8 bases that match TRBD1. CDR1 and CDR2 from the germline V gene are SNHLY and FYNNEI. Losses at the gene ends were 7 bases for V and 7 bases for J; bases not matched to a gene: 8. This CDR3 has 13 residues. The CDR3 loop reads CASTPTGGGGYTF. The CDR3 DNA is TGTGCCAGCACTCCTACAGGGGGGGGTGGCTACACCTTC.

The rearrangement joins TRBV7-9 to TRBJ2-7, with no clear D. The V end was cut by 6 bases, the J end by 0 bases, with 9 bases between. Looked up from germline, CDR1 is SEHNR and CDR2 is FQNEAQ (reference sequence). The CDR3 totals 13 residues. The CDR3 nucleotides are TGTGCCAGCAGTCAACAAACCTCCTACGAGCAGTACTTC. Protein: CASSQQTSYEQYF.

The rearrangement links TRBV3-1 (or the pseudogene TRBV3-2) to TRBJ2-5, with 8 bases lining up with TRBD2. The V gene's germline CDR1 is LGHDT and CDR2 YNNKEL (reference sequence). The length of the CDR3 is 15 residues. Trimming took 6 bases from V and 5 from J; bases not matched to a gene: 11. CDR3 bases: TGTGCCAGCAGAGGATATAGCTCGGGGGGGGAGACCCAGTACTTC. This encodes CASRGYSSGGETQYF.

V usage is TRBV24-1 and J usage is TRBJ2-1; 10 nucleotides match TRBD2. Trimming took 3 bases from V and 4 from J; bases not matched to a gene: 11. Germline CDR1 KGHDR, CDR2 SFDVKD. The CDR3 is 18 amino acids. CDR3 DNA sequence: TGTGCCACCAGTGATCACCTTAGAGCGGGGGGGTTTTACAATGAGCAGTTCTTC. This codes for CATSDHLRAGGFYNEQFF.

J is TRBJ2-5 and V is TRBV6-5; D might be TRBD2 (6 bases). The CDR3 totals 14 residues. Germline V gene sequence: CDR1 MNHEY, CDR2 SVGAGI. Trimming left V 8 bases short and J 2 bases short, with 15 bases between. The CDR3 DNA reads TGTGCCAGCGGCCGGGGGATACTACAAGAGACCCAGTACTTC. Translating it yields CASGRGILQETQYF.

This clone was counted a single time. The same CDR3 can be traced to other DNA sequences in this sample. V usage is TRBV5-4 and J usage is TRBJ2-5; D not certain. Germline loops: CDR1 SGHNT, CDR2 YYREEE (reference sequence). V was trimmed by 4 bases and J by 3 bases, leaving 4 bases between them. The CDR3 is 11 residues long. Here the CDR3 reads CASSLEETQYF. The CDR3 bases are TGTGCCAGCAGCCTAGAAGAGACCCAGTACTTC.

J is TRBJ2-6 and V is TRBV28; 7 positions match TRBD1. The length of the CDR3 is 16 residues. Germline V lookup: CDR1 MDHEN, CDR2 SYDVKM. The ends lost 4 bases at V and 2 bases at J; junction bases unmatched: 5. CDR3 amino acids: CASSSPGGPGANVLTF. The DNA of the CDR3 is TGTGCCAGCAGTTCACCAGGGGGTCCTGGGGCCAACGTCCTGACTTTC.

The CDR3 nucleotides are TGCGCCAGCAGCTTCAGGACAGGGAACACTGAAGCTTTCTTT. This translates into CASSFRTGNTEAFF. The rearrangement uses TRBV5-1 and TRBJ1-1; 7 bases map to TRBD1. Germline CDR1 and CDR2: SGHRS and YFSETQ. The J segment lost 1 base and the V segment lost 2 bases, leaving 2 bases of the junction unmatched. The CDR3 sequence is 14 residues long.

The V gene is TRBV10-1, the J gene TRBJ2-1; D possibly corresponds to TRBD1 (6 bases). Trimming left V 3 bases short and J 13 bases short, with 16 bases between. Per the germline V gene, CDR1 is WNHNN and CDR2 is SYGVQD (reference sequence). This CDR3 contains 13 residues. This CDR3 is CASSDLAPGQQFF. DNA for the CDR3: TGCGCCAGCAGTGACCTAGCCCCGGGACAACAGTTCTTC.

V and J are TRBV4-3 and TRBJ2-3; 11 nucleotides match TRBD2. The CDR3 runs to 18 residues. CDR1 is LGHNA, CDR2 YSLEER, per germline. With V trimmed by 4 bases and J by 4 bases, 13 bases remained unmatched. The CDR3 DNA sequence: TGCGCCAGCAGCCCCAATTCACCCTTAGCGGGAGGGTCAGATACGCAGTATTTT. This codes for CASSPNSPLAGGSDTQYF.

The chain carries TRBV5-1 and TRBJ2-5; D is possibly TRBD1 (5 bases). CDR3 size: 16 residues. V lost 0 bases, J lost 5 bases, and 17 bases lay in between. Germline V lookup: CDR1 SGHRS, CDR2 YFSETQ. The chain's CDR3 is CASSLGRQAGLETQYF. DNA for the CDR3: TGCGCCAGCAGCTTGGGTCGGCAGGCAGGGCTGGAGACCCAGTACTTC.

This chain connects TRBV6-1 to TRBJ2-3; D is unclear. Germline V gene sequence: CDR1 MNHNS, CDR2 SASEGT. This CDR3 contains 17 residues. V was pared by 0 bases and J by 2 bases, with 15 bases between. CDR3 sequence reads: CASSEAGHPRATDTQYF. CDR3 sequence (DNA): TGTGCCAGCAGTGAAGCGGGCCACCCCCGGGCCACAGATACGCAGTATTTT.

This clone was counted a few times. The chain recombines TRBV10-1 with TRBJ2-7; TRBD2 matches 8 bases. Per the germline V gene, CDR1 is WNHNN and CDR2 is SYGVQD (reference sequence). V gave up 5 bases and J gave up 5 bases; unmatched junction bases: 5. The CDR3 length is 13 residues. The CDR3 sequence: CASSSGSWDEQYF. CDR3 DNA sequence: TGCGCCAGCAGTAGCGGGAGCTGGGACGAGCAGTACTTC.

V gene TRBV19 combines with J gene TRBJ2-7; TRBD1 might be the D (6 bases). V was trimmed by 6 bases and J by 5 bases, leaving 14 bases between them. CDR1 LNHDA and CDR2 SQIVND come from the germline V gene (reference sequence). The CDR3 sequence is 13 residues long. The DNA for the CDR3 is TGTGCCAGTAGCTTGGCAGGGGTCCACGAGCAGTACTTC. Its protein product is CASSLAGVHEQYF.

The genes are TRBV19 and TRBJ1-5, with TRBD1 matching 9 bases. With V trimmed by 7 bases and J by 7 bases, 11 bases remained unmatched. Per germline, CDR1 LNHDA and CDR2 SQIVND (reference sequence). The length of the CDR3 is 15 residues. The CDR3 region has the DNA TGTGCCAGTATCAGAACCGGACAGGGGTGGCAGCCCCAGCATTTT. Translated, it gives CASIRTGQGWQPQHF.

This clone was seen a single time. The chain joins TRBV6-2 or TRBV6-3 to TRBJ2-7; weak D call: TRBD2 (5 bases). This CDR3 has 13 residues. V lost 2 bases, J lost 3 bases, and 8 bases lay in between. Germline V CDR1 and CDR2: MNHEY, SVGEGT. The CDR3 is CASSYVGGYEQYF. The CDR3, as DNA: TGTGCCAGCAGTTACGTTGGAGGCTACGAGCAGTACTTC.

This chain uses TRBV10-3 with TRBJ2-7, with 7 bases identical to TRBD2. CDR1 and CDR2 from the germline V gene are ENHRY and SYGVKD. The ends lost 3 bases at V and 1 base at J; junction bases unmatched: 9. The CDR3 runs to 16 residues. The CDR3 nucleotides read TGTGCCATCAGTGACCCGCGCGGGAGAGCATCCTACGAGCAGTACTTC. This sequence encodes CAISDPRGRASYEQYF.

The chain combines TRBV29-1 with TRBJ2-3; D gene unclear. Trimming left V 3 bases short and J 4 bases short, with 14 bases between. The CDR3 consists of 14 residues. The V gene's germline CDR1 is SQVTM and CDR2 ANQGSEA. In DNA form, the CDR3 reads TGCAGCGTTGATCTTCCCGGGTGGCCAGATACGCAGTATTTT. Translating it yields CSVDLPGWPDTQYF.

V and J are TRBV28 and TRBJ2-1, with 14 positions matching TRBD2. Germline CDR1 and CDR2: MDHEN and SYDVKM. The V and J ends lost 5 bases and 6 bases, in that order; junction bases with no gene match: 6. This CDR3 spans 16 amino acids. Here the CDR3 reads CASSKRTSGGINEQFF. Written as DNA, the CDR3 is TGTGCCAGCAGTAAACGGACTAGCGGGGGGATCAATGAGCAGTTCTTC. Drawing the rest from reference TRBV28 and TRBJ2-1, the complete variable domain is DVKVTQSSRYLVKRTGEKVFLECVQDMDHENMFWYRQDPGLGLRLIYFSYDVKMKEKGDIPEGYSVSREKKERFSLILESASTNQTSMYLCASSKRTSGGINEQFFGPGTRLTVL.

This chain uses TRBV2 with TRBJ1-2, with D unresolved. CDR3 size: 13 residues. The germline gives CDR1 SNHLY, CDR2 FYNNEI. V gave up 2 bases and J gave up 2 bases, with 6 bases separating them. The CDR3: CASSETQNYGYTF. CDR3 DNA: TGTGCCAGCAGTGAAACACAGAACTATGGCTACACCTTC.

The V call is TRBV5-1, the J call TRBJ2-7; 7 bases match TRBD1. CDR1 SGHRS and CDR2 YFSETQ come from the germline V gene. With 5 bases clipped from V and 4 bases from J, the junction kept 6 bases outside the gene matches. This CDR3 is built from 13 residues. The CDR3 loop reads CASRKPQGYEQYF. The DNA for the CDR3 is TGCGCCAGCAGAAAACCACAGGGGTACGAGCAGTACTTC.

V usage is TRBV6-6 and J usage is TRBJ1-5, with D perhaps TRBD1 (5 bases). The germline V gene has CDR1 MNHNY and CDR2 SVGAGI (reference sequence). The CDR3 loop spans 13 amino acids. V shed 6 bases and J shed 3 bases, with 9 bases lying between them. CDR3 sequence reads: CASRKGYNQPQHF. CDR3 DNA: TGTGCCAGCAGAAAGGGGTACAATCAGCCCCAGCATTTT.